One sample yielded the 11 T cell receptor beta chains listed below, sequenced in a study of blood T cell repertoires in COVID-19. Here immunoSEQ multiplex PCR was the method, and the copy in TCRdb shows in-frame clones only, minus some. The sample carries under 150,000 clones, about 87% recorded once. Input material: peripheral blood. Receptors originate from a human donor in a cohort sampled during active COVID-19.

This sequence joins TRBV5-1 and TRBJ1-2; 8 nucleotides match TRBD1. V was clipped by 5 bases and J by 5 bases; unmatched bases: 5. This CDR3 region has 13 residues. Germline V gives CDR1 SGHRS, CDR2 YFSETQ. CDR3 sequence reads: CASSKDRGYGYTF. CDR3 coding DNA: TGCGCCAGCAGTAAAGACAGGGGATATGGCTACACCTTC.

This clone was counted once. The rearrangement uses TRBV30 and TRBJ2-2, with 10 bases fitting TRBD1. The CDR3 loop spans 15 amino acids. Looked up from germline, CDR1 is GTSNPN and CDR2 is SVGIG (reference sequence). Germline trimming cut 2 bases from V and 8 bases from J; bases unmatched to any gene: 8. The CDR3 nucleotides read TGTGCCTGGAGTCTGCGACAGGGGGCGCTAGGGGAGCTGTTTTTT. Its protein is CAWSLRQGALGELFF.

V gene TRBV7-9 combines with J gene TRBJ2-4; D possibly corresponds to TRBD2 (5 bases). The length of the CDR3 is 15 residues. Trimming left V 4 bases short and J 6 bases short, with 16 bases between. Germline-derived CDR1 and CDR2 are SEHNR and FQNEAQ (reference sequence). Here the CDR3 reads CASSSWTDFGNIQYF. In DNA, the CDR3 is TGTGCCAGCAGCTCCTGGACGGACTTCGGAAACATTCAGTACTTC.

V is TRBV29-1 and J is TRBJ1-2; no firm D call. CDR3 size: 14 residues. The germline V and J ends were trimmed by 6 bases and 6 bases, with 20 bases remaining between them. Germline CDR1 and CDR2: SQVTM and ANQGSEA. The CDR3: CSVLSQSTINGYTF. The CDR3 DNA reads TGCAGCGTCCTTTCGCAGTCAACCATAAATGGCTACACCTTC.

A single count supports this clone. This chain uses TRBV11-2 with TRBJ1-1; 7 positions match TRBD1. The CDR3 runs to 16 residues. CDR1 SGHAT and CDR2 FQNNGV come from the germline V gene. The V and J ends lost 0 bases and 4 bases, in that order; junction bases with no gene match: 8. The CDR3 coding sequence is TGTGCCAGCAGCTTAGATTTGGTGACAGGGAGCACTGAAGCTTTCTTT. Amino acid sequence: CASSLDLVTGSTEAFF.

This sequence joins TRBV29-1 and TRBJ2-7; D might be TRBD2 (5 bases). Germline lookup yields CDR1 SQVTM and CDR2 ANQGSEA. The ends were cut back, 6 bases at V and 3 bases at J, with 15 bases in the middle. The length of the CDR3 is 13 residues. This chain's CDR3 is CSVSVGLGYEQYF. CDR3 coding DNA: TGCAGCGTGTCAGTAGGACTTGGCTACGAGCAGTACTTC.

This clone was detected once. The rearrangement joins TRBV7-2 to TRBJ2-6, with a possible D match to TRBD2 (6 bases). With 10 bases removed from V and 0 bases from J, the gap between germline ends came to 22 bases. Germline V CDR1 and CDR2: SGHTA, FQGNSA. This CDR3 spans 18 amino acids. The CDR3 DNA sequence: TGTGCCATCCCCGCGGGGAGAGCACTCCACTCTGGGGCCAACGTCCTGACTTTC. It yields the protein CAIPAGRALHSGANVLTF. Supplemented by reference TRBV7-2 and TRBJ2-6, the full variable domain reads GAGVSQSPSNKVTEKGKDVELRCDPISGHTALYWYRQSLGQGLEFLIYFQGNSAPDKSGLPSDRFSAERTGGSVSTLTIQRTQQEDSAVYLCAIPAGRALHSGANVLTFGAGSRLTVL.

The CDR3 spells CASSLQVDNSPLHF. The CDR3 DNA reads as TGTGCCAGCAGTCTACAGGTAGACAATTCACCCCTCCACTTT. The chain couples TRBV6-2 or TRBV6-3 to TRBJ1-6; D may be TRBD1 (5 bases). V was cut by 5 bases and J by 7 bases, with 12 bases left in between. Germline V gene sequence: CDR1 MNHEY, CDR2 SVGEGT. The CDR3 is 14 amino acids.

This chain connects TRBV6-2 or TRBV6-3 to TRBJ2-3; 16 bases agree with TRBD2. V dropped 5 bases and J dropped 2; count of bases not matched to a gene: 7. The CDR3 consists of 18 residues. Germline CDR1 is MNHEY and CDR2 is SVGEGT. The CDR3: CASSQGTSGGAVTDTQYF. CDR3 DNA: TGTGCCAGCAGTCAGGGGACTAGCGGGGGGGCCGTCACAGATACGCAGTATTTT.

The CDR3 coding sequence is TGTGCCATCAAGGGGTGGGAAGGCAGGGATGAAGGCTACACCTTC. Translating gives CAIKGWEGRDEGYTF. The chain is built from TRBV10-3 and TRBJ1-2; tentatively, D is TRBD1 (5 bases). The CDR3 sequence is 15 residues long. Trimming pared 7 bases from V and 8 bases from J, leaving 23 bases between. Per germline, CDR1 ENHRY and CDR2 SYGVKD.

This clone turned up a few times. The CDR3 DNA reads as TGTGCCAGCACCTCCGGGACAGGGGGTAATTCACCCCTCCACTTT. Amino acid sequence: CASTSGTGGNSPLHF. The genes are TRBV27 and TRBJ1-6; 11 nucleotides line up with TRBD1. V shed 7 bases, J shed 6 bases, and the junction held 5 bases outside the gene matches. Germline CDR1 is MNHEY and CDR2 is SMNVEV (reference sequence). This CDR3 spans 15 amino acids.